Listed below are T cell receptor beta chains from one sample, sequenced in a study of T-cell reconstitution after alpha-beta-depleted transplantation in children. MiXCR, applied by TCRdb to the PCR reads, yields one record per CDR3 protein. This table has 90,000 to 100,000 distinct CDR3 sequences, about 22% appearing once. This material consisted of PBMCs, taken before TCRalphabeta/CD19-depleted stem cell transplant. The receptors were gathered from a boy under 10 years old with acute lymphoblastic leukemia, due to receive a stem cell transplant. CDR3s include the opening cysteine and the closing phenylalanine or tryptophan. D genes are given only for firm matches. Clone size appears in some rows only: once, few, many, or a class for an expanded clone.

j_call clone_size d_call v_call cdr3_nt cdr3_aa
TRBJ1-4 once . TRBV28 TGTGCCAGCAGTTTGCTCGGGAATGACCCATATGAAAAACTGTTTTTT CASSLLGNDPYEKLFF
TRBJ1-4 once . TRBV29-1 TGCAGCGTTGAAGAAAGAAGGGGTGGTGAAAAACTGTTTTTT CSVEERRGGEKLFF
TRBJ1-1 . . TRBV12-3/TRBV12-4 TGTGCCAGCAGCCCTCGGGGGCTTGAAGCTTTCTTT CASSPRGLEAFF
TRBJ2-3 many . TRBV5-1 TGCGCCAGCAGCCCAACAACAGGGTCTTCAGATACGCAGTATTTT CASSPTTGSSDTQYF
TRBJ2-5 many . TRBV6-5 TGTGCCAGCAGTTACTCGATGATGCGCGAGACCCAGTACTTC CASSYSMMRETQYF
TRBJ2-2 . TRBD1 TRBV6-5 TGTGCCAGCAGTTTACCGGGACAGGGGAACACCGGGGAGCTGTTTTTT CASSLPGQGNTGELFF
TRBJ2-5 . . TRBV4-3 TGCGCCAGCAGCCAAGATCGGCTAGCCCAAGAGACCCAGTACTTC CASSQDRLAQETQYF
TRBJ2-1 many . TRBV4-3 TGCGCCAGCAGCCTCGGTGGCGGGGGCGGCGCGTCCGGCGATGAGCAGTTCTTC CASSLGGGGGASGDEQFF
TRBJ2-5 . . TRBV7-7 TGTGCCAGCAGCTTAGATTTTAGGGAAGAGACCCAGTACTTC CASSLDFREETQYF
TRBJ2-5 . . TRBV20-1 TGCAGTGCTCCTGCCCCGGGGGAGACCCAGTACTTC CSAPAPGETQYF
TRBJ2-3 . TRBD1 TRBV2 TGTGCCAGCACCGGACAGGTCACAGATACGCAGTATTTT CASTGQVTDTQYF
TRBJ1-1 many TRBD1 TRBV5-1 TGCGCCAGCAGCTTACAGGGGGGAGACACTGAAGCTTTCTTT CASSLQGGDTEAFF
TRBJ2-7 few TRBD1 TRBV7-9 TGTGCCAGCAGCTTAGGGAACACAGGGGTTCACGAGCAGTACTTC CASSLGNTGVHEQYF
TRBJ2-6 . . TRBV6-2/TRBV6-3 TGTGCCTCCAGAGGAGGGAGGAAGGGACCTGGGGCCAACGTCCTGACTTTC CASRGGRKGPGANVLTF
TRBJ2-3 many . TRBV7-3 TGTGCCAGCAGCCCCAGGGGACGGACAGATACGCAGTATTTT CASSPRGRTDTQYF
TRBJ2-1 many . TRBV7-7 TGTGCCAGCAGCTTCTCTTGTTGGGACTCCTACAATGAGCAGTTCTTC CASSFSCWDSYNEQFF
TRBJ2-1 . TRBD1 TRBV5-1 TGCGCCAGCAATCGGGACAGGGGGCTGAATGAGCAGTTCTTC CASNRDRGLNEQFF
TRBJ2-7 . . TRBV29-1 TGCAGCGTTAGCGTAGCTCGCGAGCAGTACTTC CSVSVAREQYF
TRBJ2-5 . . TRBV20-1 TGCAGTGCCCCAAGCCGGACAGCCACACGACCGGGGACCCAGTACTTC CSAPSRTATRPGTQYF
TRBJ1-6 . TRBD1 TRBV11-1 TGTGCCAGCAGCTTCAGGGGGTCCGGCCAGTCACCCCTCCACTTT CASSFRGSGQSPLHF
TRBJ2-1 few TRBD2 TRBV20-1 TGCAGTGCCCCTAGCGGGAGAGTGGACTATAATGAGCAGTTCTTC CSAPSGRVDYNEQFF
TRBJ2-1 few TRBD2 TRBV5-1 TGCGCCAGCAGCATGTCCGGGGGGGCCTCCTACAATGAGCAGTTCTTC CASSMSGGASYNEQFF
TRBJ1-1 few . TRBV2 TGTGCCAGCACCCCAGGGGTTGGTACTGAAGCTTTCTTT CASTPGVGTEAFF
TRBJ2-5 . . TRBV12-3/TRBV12-4 TGTGCCAGCAGCGAGTCATCCGGGGGTCAAGAGACCCAGTACTTC CASSESSGGQETQYF
TRBJ1-4 many . TRBV6-5 TGTGCCAGCAGTTACTCACAGTCAACTAATGAAAAACTGTTTTTT CASSYSQSTNEKLFF
TRBJ2-2 . TRBD1 TRBV9 TGTGCCAGCACCAGATTGGACAGGGGGACCGGGGAGCTGTTTTTT CASTRLDRGTGELFF
TRBJ2-5 few TRBD1 TRBV5-1 TGCGCCAGCAGGTCCGGGACAGGTTGGGAGACCCAGTACTTC CASRSGTGWETQYF
TRBJ2-5 many TRBD2 TRBV10-3 TGTGCCATCAGTGAAATTATGGGGGGGGATGGGACTAGCGGGAAGGAGACCCAGTACTTC CAISEIMGGDGTSGKETQYF
TRBJ2-5 few . TRBV5-1 TGCGCCAGCAGCTTGGCCGGGACCCGGGGAGAGACCCAGTACTTC CASSLAGTRGETQYF
TRBJ2-7 once . TRBV28 TGTGCCAGCGACGGCCCGGCTGGCGAGCAGTACTTC CASDGPAGEQYF
TRBJ2-5 . . TRBV6-2/TRBV6-3 TGTGCCAGCAGTAACGACTCCGAGGCGGAGACCCAGTACTTC CASSNDSEAETQYF
TRBJ1-1 . . TRBV6-5 TGTGCCAGCAGTTACTTCTCAGGGGTTGAAGCTTTCTTT CASSYFSGVEAFF
TRBJ1-1 . TRBD1 TRBV5-6 TGTGCCAGCAGCATAAGGACAGGGACGTACACTGAAGCTTTCTTT CASSIRTGTYTEAFF
TRBJ1-2 . . TRBV7-9 TGTGCCAGCAGCGACGCGGGTTCGGACTATGGCTACACCTTC CASSDAGSDYGYTF
TRBJ1-2 . TRBD1 TRBV28 TGTGCCAGCAGGGCCGGGACAGGGGGCAACTATGGCTACACCTTC CASRAGTGGNYGYTF
TRBJ1-6 few TRBD1 TRBV16 TGTGCCAGCAGCCAAGGGACAGGATCACCCCTCCACTTT CASSQGTGSPLHF
TRBJ2-4 few TRBD2 TRBV29-1 TGCAGCGTCACACGGACTAGCCTCCTTCGGGGGAACATTCAGTACTTC CSVTRTSLLRGNIQYF
TRBJ1-1 few . TRBV5-1 TGCGCCAGCAGCTTGTCCGGGGGGGACACTGAAGCTTTCTTT CASSLSGGDTEAFF
TRBJ1-1 . TRBD1 TRBV6-1 TGTGCCACTTCAGGGGGCGCTGAAGCTTTCTTT CATSGGAEAFF
TRBJ2-5 . . TRBV29-1 TGCAGCGTTGCTGGGTTCTCGGGGGAGACCCAGTACTTC CSVAGFSGETQYF
TRBJ2-1 . TRBD1 TRBV7-9 TGTGCCAGCAGCTCTCGCCCACAGGGGGTGGGGAACAATGAGCAGTTCTTC CASSSRPQGVGNNEQFF
TRBJ2-1 few . TRBV7-3 TGTGCCAGCAGCTTAAGCCCGCTGGGCCAGGGCTACAATGAGCAGTTCTTC CASSLSPLGQGYNEQFF
TRBJ2-5 . . TRBV5-6 TGTGCCAGCAGCTTGGTCGGGTGGTCGAAAGAGACCCAGTACTTC CASSLVGWSKETQYF
TRBJ1-1 few . TRBV13 TGTGCCAGCAGCCTAAAGCTGAACACTGAAGCTTTCTTT CASSLKLNTEAFF
TRBJ2-5 . TRBD2 TRBV20-1 TGCAGTGCCGATACTAGCGGTCGATTAAAAGAGACCCAGTACTTC CSADTSGRLKETQYF
TRBJ2-1 . TRBD1 TRBV2 TGTGCCAGCAGTGATAAATTGGCGGGACAGGGTGGGAATGAGCAGTTCTTC CASSDKLAGQGGNEQFF
TRBJ1-3 . . TRBV3-1 TGTCCCAGCAGCCGCCCGGGACATTACTCTGGAAACACCATATATTTT CPSSRPGHYSGNTIYF
TRBJ1-1 few . TRBV11-1 TGTGCCAGCAGCTTAGCTTTGAACACTGAAGCTTTCTTT CASSLALNTEAFF
TRBJ1-1 . . TRBV29-1 TGCAGCGCCAGCCAAGGGGGGGTGACTGAAGCTTTCTTT CSASQGGVTEAFF
TRBJ2-2 few . TRBV4-1 TGCGCCAGCAGCCATCCCGTGGGCGGGGAGCTGTTTTTT CASSHPVGGELFF
TRBJ2-1 many TRBD2 TRBV27 TGTGCCAGCAGTAAAAAGGGGACTAGCGGGAGTTCTACTGAGCAGTTCTTC CASSKKGTSGSSTEQFF